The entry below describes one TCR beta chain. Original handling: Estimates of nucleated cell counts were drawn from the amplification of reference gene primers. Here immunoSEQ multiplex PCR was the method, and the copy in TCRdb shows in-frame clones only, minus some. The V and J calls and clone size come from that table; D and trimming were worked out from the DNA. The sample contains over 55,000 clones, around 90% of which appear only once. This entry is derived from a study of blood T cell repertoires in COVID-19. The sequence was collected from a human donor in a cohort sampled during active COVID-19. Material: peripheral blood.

The CDR3 bases are TGTGCCACCAGGACACAGGAGAACACTGAAGCTTTCTTT. Its translation is CATRTQENTEAFF. The chain is built from TRBV24-1 and TRBJ1-1; possible D gene TRBD1, 5 bases. V was clipped by 7 bases and J by 1 base, with 9 bases between them. The CDR3 is made up of 13 amino acids. Germline V gene sequence: CDR1 KGHDR, CDR2 SFDVKD.